Each of the 20 T cell receptor beta chains below was sequenced from the same sample in a study of control samples from healthy donors and cancer patients. The protocol was immunoSEQ multiplex PCR, while the TCRdb copy is restricted to in-frame clones and leaves out a portion. The sample lists roughly 120,000 clones; 93% were seen once. The material sequenced was blood. The origin of the receptors is a man aged 25-45 years in good health.

This clone was seen once. The V and J genes are TRBV30 and TRBJ2-3, with D possibly being TRBD1 (5 bases). The germline V and J ends were trimmed by 4 bases and 6 bases, with 11 bases remaining between them. Germline V gene lookup returns CDR1 GTSNPN and CDR2 SVGIG (reference sequence). The CDR3 extends over 12 amino acids. As DNA, the CDR3 is TGTGCCTGGACACACAGGCAGGATACGCAGTATTTT. Its protein is CAWTHRQDTQYF.

This chain joins TRBV24-1 and TRBJ2-3; TRBD2 aligns across 13 bases. The J segment lost 3 bases and the V segment lost 5 bases, leaving 10 bases of the junction unmatched. This CDR3 is 18 amino acids long. The germline CDR1 and CDR2 sequences are KGHDR and SFDVKD. The CDR3 nucleotides read TGTGCCACCAGTGGGCTACTAGCGGGGGGGCGGGTGACAGATACGCAGTATTTT. Translating gives CATSGLLAGGRVTDTQYF.

J is TRBJ1-2 and V is TRBV10-3; unclear D gene. The CDR3 length is 14 residues. Trimming took 1 base from V and 6 from J, leaving 12 bases between them. Germline loops: CDR1 ENHRY, CDR2 SYGVKD. The CDR3 sequence: CAISELNAWDGYTF. DNA of the CDR3: TGTGCCATCAGTGAGTTGAACGCATGGGATGGCTACACCTTC.

This chain uses TRBV18 with TRBJ1-2; D is unresolved. The CDR3 totals 12 residues. CDR1 and CDR2 from the germline V gene are KGHSH and LQKENI. V was trimmed by 2 bases and J by 2 bases, leaving 3 bases between them. The CDR3 DNA reads as TGTGCCAGCTCACCAGACAACTATGGCTACACCTTC. Translated: CASSPDNYGYTF.

The chain couples TRBV12-3 or TRBV12-4 to TRBJ1-1; possibly TRBD1 for D (5 bases). The V and J ends lost 3 bases and 7 bases respectively, with 12 bases between them. The CDR3 is made up of 13 amino acids. CDR3 in DNA: TGTGCCAGCAGTTTGGACACCCGGGGTGAAGCTTTCTTT. Its translation is CASSLDTRGEAFF.

As regards this clone: The sample contains more than one DNA sequence encoding this CDR3. The chain recombines TRBV5-1 with TRBJ2-6; TRBD1 agrees at 7 bases. Trimming took 2 bases from V and 0 from J; bases not matched to a gene: 5. The CDR3 is 17 amino acids. Germline CDR1 and CDR2: SGHRS and YFSETQ. The CDR3 DNA reads as TGCGCCAGCAGCTTAGTGGGACAGACCTCTGGGGCCAACGTCCTGACTTTC. It yields the protein CASSLVGQTSGANVLTF.

The rearrangement joins TRBV29-1 to TRBJ2-7, with 8 bases identical to TRBD1. This CDR3 is 13 amino acids long. V shed 6 bases, J shed 2 bases, and the junction held 6 bases outside the gene matches. In germline, CDR1 is SQVTM, CDR2 ANQGSEA. Here the CDR3 DNA reads TGCAGCGTACAGGGGGTTACTACCTACGAGCAGTACTTC. Its protein is CSVQGVTTYEQYF.

By sample fraction, this clone is medium-sized. This chain uses TRBV6-1 with TRBJ2-4; D is possibly TRBD2 (5 bases). The CDR3 is 14 amino acids. V was trimmed by 2 bases and J by 6 bases, leaving 11 bases between them. Germline CDR1 reads MNHNS; CDR2 reads SASEGT. DNA for the CDR3: TGTGCCAGCAGTGAATTGGAGGAAACAAACATTCAGTACTTC. Encoded protein: CASSELEETNIQYF.

The J gene is TRBJ2-7, the V gene TRBV28, with a tentative D call TRBD1 (6 bases). The CDR3 is 14 amino acids. CDR1 and CDR2 from the germline V gene are MDHEN and SYDVKM. Trimming stripped 6 bases from V and 0 bases from J, with 12 bases between. CDR3 in amino acids: CASSSRTVSYEQYF. The CDR3 coding sequence is TGTGCCAGCAGCTCCCGGACAGTCTCCTACGAGCAGTACTTC.

The chain recombines TRBV7-9 with TRBJ1-1; a possible D gene is TRBD1 (5 bases). CDR1 SEHNR and CDR2 FQNEAQ come from the germline V gene (reference sequence). The V gene lost 7 bases and the J gene lost 7 bases, with 10 bases spanning the gap. The CDR3 runs to 11 residues. CDR3 DNA sequence: TGTGCCAGCAATACGAGGGGTGAAGCTTTCTTT. Its translation: CASNTRGEAFF.

This chain links TRBV24-1 with TRBJ2-3; 7 nucleotides match TRBD2. V dropped 2 bases and J dropped 2; count of bases not matched to a gene: 9. The germline V gene has CDR1 KGHDR and CDR2 SFDVKD. This CDR3 contains 17 residues. This CDR3 reads CATSDSLARGNTDTQYF. The CDR3 coding sequence is TGTGCCACCAGTGATTCACTAGCGAGGGGCAACACAGATACGCAGTATTTT.

The DNA of the CDR3 is TGTGCCAGCAGCTTAGGTTACTCATCCGGGGAGCTGTTTTTT. The encoded protein is CASSLGYSSGELFF. J is TRBJ2-2 and V is TRBV11-1; D not resolved. Looked up from germline, CDR1 is SGHAT and CDR2 is FQDESV (reference sequence). This CDR3 spans 14 amino acids. V lost 1 base and J 6 bases, leaving 9 bases between the germline ends.

This rearrangement joins TRBV30 to TRBJ1-1, with a weak D call TRBD1 (5 bases). The germline V and J ends were trimmed by 1 base and 1 base, with 7 bases remaining between them. CDR3 length equals 13 residues. Germline V gene lookup returns CDR1 GTSNPN and CDR2 SVGIG (reference sequence). CDR3 DNA: TGTGCCTGGAGTGGGGGGGGGAACACTGAAGCTTTCTTT. Protein: CAWSGGGNTEAFF.

This clone occurred a few times. The V gene is TRBV2, the J gene TRBJ1-2, with D perhaps TRBD1 (6 bases). The CDR3 is 14 amino acids. Trimming cost V 4 bases and J 1 base, with 10 bases left between them. CDR1 is SNHLY, CDR2 FYNNEI, per germline. The CDR3 DNA follows: TGTGCCAGCAGTGGAATACAGGGTAACTATGGCTACACCTTC. Amino acid sequence: CASSGIQGNYGYTF.

The CDR3 DNA follows: TGTGCCAGCAGCAATCGGTGGCAGATCTATGGCTACACCTTC. Amino acid sequence: CASSNRWQIYGYTF. The chain employs TRBV21-1 and TRBJ1-2. TRBV21-1 is a pseudogene locus. This CDR3 is built from 14 residues.

In DNA, the CDR3 is TGCGCCAGCAGGAGGGGGAACGAGCAGTACTTC. This gives the protein CASRRGNEQYF. The rearrangement joins TRBV5-1 to TRBJ2-7; the D gene is possibly TRBD1 (6 bases). CDR1 and CDR2 from the germline V gene are SGHRS and YFSETQ. The CDR3 covers 11 residues. The germline V and J ends were trimmed by 5 bases and 5 bases, with 8 bases remaining between them.

The CDR3 sequence: CASSSTANSGNTIYF. In DNA form, the CDR3 reads TGTGCCAGCAGTTCTACAGCGAACTCTGGAAACACCATATATTTT. The chain carries TRBV6-6 and TRBJ1-3, with D uncertain. Germline CDR1 reads MNHNY; CDR2 reads SVGAGI (reference sequence). Trimming removed 4 bases at V and 0 bases at J, with 10 bases between. This CDR3 region has 15 residues.

V is TRBV10-3 and J is TRBJ2-3; 12 bases fit TRBD2. CDR3 length: 16 residues. The V gene's germline CDR1 is ENHRY and CDR2 SYGVKD. Trimming removed 3 bases from V and 5 bases from J; junction bases left unmatched: 6. CDR3 residues: CAISDPSGGAKDTQYF. CDR3 bases: TGTGCCATCAGTGACCCTAGCGGGGGGGCCAAAGATACGCAGTATTTT.

The V and J genes are TRBV9 and TRBJ2-3, with unresolved D. The CDR3 is 10 residues long. Germline V gives CDR1 SGDLS, CDR2 YYNGEE. Trimming removed 4 bases at V and 11 bases at J, with 8 bases between. The CDR3 region has the DNA TGTGCCAGCAGCCCCAAGGTGCAGTATTTT. Translation: CASSPKVQYF.

The sample holds one count of this clone. This CDR3 reads CASSSAVLGTDTQYF. For the CDR3, the DNA is TGTGCCAGCAGCTCCGCCGTTCTTGGAACAGATACGCAGTATTTT. The gene calls are TRBV7-9 and TRBJ2-3; D unclear. Trimming left V 4 bases short and J 3 bases short, with 14 bases between. Germline assignment: CDR1 SEHNR and CDR2 FQNEAQ (reference sequence). This CDR3 is built from 15 residues.